The 8 T cell receptor beta chains reported below all come from one sample, sequenced in a study of T cell responses to AZD1222 COVID-19 vaccine. Method: immunoSEQ multiplex PCR; TCRdb's copy keeps in-frame clones and lacks some. The sample consists of 130,000 to 150,000 clones, roughly 80% of them appearing once. Sequencing used peripheral blood, obtained on day 0 of MenACWY control vaccination. These receptors came from an adult in good health.

The V and J genes are TRBV12-3 or TRBV12-4 and TRBJ2-1; TRBD2 matches at 7 bases. V dropped 6 bases and J dropped 9; count of bases not matched to a gene: 5. The CDR3 extends over 12 amino acids. Here the CDR3 DNA reads TGTGCCAGCAGATATGCGGGGGTTGAGCAGTTCTTC. Protein sequence: CASRYAGVEQFF.

The chain links TRBV18 to TRBJ1-3; D might be TRBD1 (5 bases). Germline-derived CDR1 and CDR2 are KGHSH and LQKENI. The V end was cut by 3 bases, the J end by 3 bases, with 9 bases between. This CDR3 contains 14 residues. The CDR3 DNA follows: TGTGCCAGCTCACCGGACATATTTGGAAACACCATATATTTT. This sequence encodes CASSPDIFGNTIYF.

The chain joins TRBV11-3 to TRBJ2-1, with D possibly matching TRBD2 (6 bases). Per germline, CDR1 SGHNT and CDR2 YENEEA. Trimming took 2 bases from V and 7 from J, leaving 9 bases between them. The CDR3 sequence is 13 residues long. DNA of the CDR3: TGTGCCAGCAGCTTACCGGGACTGAATGAGCAGTTCTTC. It encodes CASSLPGLNEQFF.

V gene TRBV25-1 combines with J gene TRBJ2-1, with 12 bases matching TRBD2. The trim removed 7 bases at V and 2 bases at J, leaving 3 bases unmatched. This CDR3 is 15 amino acids long. Germline V gene data show CDR1 as MGHDK and CDR2 as SYGVNS. The CDR3 DNA follows: TGTGCCAGCACATCTAGCGGGGGGGCCTACAATGAGCAGTTCTTC. This codes for CASTSSGGAYNEQFF.

The chain uses TRBV5-1 and TRBJ1-5; no clear D gene. The CDR3 extends over 12 amino acids. V lost 0 bases and J lost 6, with 4 bases in between. In germline, CDR1 is SGHRS, CDR2 YFSETQ. The DNA of the CDR3 is TGCGCCAGCAGCTTGGATGGTCAGCCCCAGCATTTT. It encodes CASSLDGQPQHF.

This rearrangement joins TRBV10-3 to TRBJ1-5; D gene ambiguous. V lost 3 bases and J lost 8, with 8 bases in between. CDR3 length equals 12 residues. Germline-derived CDR1 and CDR2 are ENHRY and SYGVKD. The CDR3 coding sequence is TGTGCCATCAGTGACAGGTTGGAGCCCCAGCATTTT. Amino acid sequence: CAISDRLEPQHF.

The chain employs TRBV5-1 and TRBJ2-2; TRBD1 agrees at 9 bases. With 3 bases clipped from V and 5 bases from J, the junction kept 2 bases outside the gene matches. This CDR3 region has 14 residues. From germline, CDR1 is SGHRS and CDR2 YFSETQ. The CDR3 region is CASSWGQGTGELFF. CDR3 bases: TGCGCCAGCAGCTGGGGACAGGGAACCGGGGAGCTGTTTTTT.

This clone was seen a handful of times. The CDR3 DNA sequence: TGTGCCAGCAGTGAACCAGGGACGAACACTGAAGCTTTCTTT. This encodes CASSEPGTNTEAFF. This sequence joins TRBV2 and TRBJ1-1; possibly TRBD1 for D (5 bases). CDR1 is SNHLY and CDR2 is FYNNEI in the germline V gene. The CDR3 is made up of 14 amino acids. V shed 2 bases and J shed 1 base, with 8 bases lying between them. The variable domain in full, with the rest retrieved from reference TRBV2 and TRBJ1-1, is EPEVTQTPSHQVTQMGQEVILRCVPISNHLYFYWYRQILGQKVEFLVSFYNNEISEKSEIFDDQFSVERPDGSNFTLKIRSTKLEDSAMYFCASSEPGTNTEAFFGQGTRLTVV.